This T cell receptor beta chain derives from a study of low-dose radiotherapy and immunotherapy resistance in tumors. Study in general: A total of 6.5 Gy was given to Cohort 1 as 0.5 Gy per fraction every 2 weeks.

As for time point: before trial treatment. V dropped 2 bases and J dropped 4 bases, with 5 bases sitting between them. The germline gives CDR1 SEHNR, CDR2 FQNEAQ (reference sequence). The CDR3 is made up of 12 amino acids. cDNA synthesis used a TRAV/TRBV-specific primer set for both chains. PCR amplification of the TCRs was performed with Phusion for 20 PCR cycles, and it relied on a constant-region primer together with a V-primer adapter. TCRdb re-called the reads with MiXCR, one entry per CDR3 protein. The table has 55,000 to 80,000 distinct CDR3 sequences, approximately 26% seen once. Many counts were recorded for this clonotype.

The chain employs TRBV7-9 and TRBJ1-1; D unclear. This sequence originates from a male donor with rectosigmoid adenocarcinoma. The starting material was PBMCs, obtained before treatment. DNA for the CDR3: TGTGCCAGCAGCTTAAAACGCACTGAAGCTTTCTTT. It yields the protein CASSLKRTEAFF. Looking up the rest from reference TRBV7-9 and TRBJ1-1 gives the full variable domain: DTGVSQNPRHKITKRGQNVTFRCDPISEHNRLYWYRQTLGQGPEFLTYFQNEAQLEKSRLLSDRFSAERPKGSFSTLEIQRTEQGDSAMYLCASSLKRTEAFFGQGTRLTVV.